Following are 15 T cell receptor beta chains from one sample sequenced in a study of beta chain features in type 1 diabetes. General study findings and limits: Researchers report that Type 1 diabetes patients had moderately but significantly shorter TCRB CDR3s across all four CD4+ subsets.

Their antigen targets remain unknown. TCRB transcripts that were expressed got sequenced, as all of the isolated RNA had been reverse transcribed. The method was immunoSEQ multiplex PCR; TCRdb's version includes in-frame clones alone and lacks a portion of them. In the table there are 250,000 to 350,000 clones, 14% of which are singletons. The sample taken for sequencing was naive CD4+ T cells from blood. All receptors derive from a man aged 30 to 39 with type 1 diabetes.

This rearrangement joins TRBV29-1 to TRBJ1-2; 8 bases agree with TRBD1. Unmatched junction bases numbered 11, after V lost 6 bases and J lost 8 bases. This CDR3 contains 13 residues. CDR1 and CDR2 from the germline V gene are SQVTM and ANQGSEA. The chain's CDR3 is CSVAGQGAQGYTF. The CDR3 DNA is TGCAGCGTCGCAGGGCAGGGGGCCCAGGGCTACACCTTC.

The chain joins TRBV5-4 to TRBJ2-2; possible D gene TRBD2, 6 bases. Germline V lookup: CDR1 SGHNT, CDR2 YYREEE (reference sequence). V lost 0 bases to trimming and J lost 2 bases, with 8 bases between them. This CDR3 contains 15 residues. CDR3 DNA: TGTGCCAGCAGCTTGGGCGGGGAAAACACCGGGGAGCTGTTTTTT. Translating it yields CASSLGGENTGELFF.

The chain is built from TRBV5-1 and TRBJ2-5, with TRBD2 as a possible D gene (5 bases). Germline CDR1 SGHRS, CDR2 YFSETQ. The CDR3 consists of 13 residues. Trimming removed 7 bases at V and 2 bases at J, with 12 bases between. The CDR3 coding sequence is TGCGCCAGCTCCGAACAGCGGCAAGAGACCCAGTACTTC. Amino acid sequence: CASSEQRQETQYF.

This clone was picked up a small number of times. V is TRBV7-9 and J is TRBJ2-7; 7 bases line up with TRBD1. From germline, CDR1 is SEHNR and CDR2 FQNEAQ (reference sequence). V gave up 3 bases and J gave up 6 bases; unmatched junction bases: 8. The CDR3 covers 14 residues. The CDR3 nucleotides are TGTGCCAGCAGCTTGACCAGGGGGAGAGGCGAGCAGTACTTC. Protein sequence: CASSLTRGRGEQYF.

This clone was seen only a few times. The V gene is TRBV5-8, the J gene TRBJ1-1; D remains unclear. Per the germline V gene, CDR1 is SGHTS and CDR2 is YDEGEE. The CDR3 runs to 13 residues. V was shortened by 0 bases and J by 3 bases, with 6 bases between the two germline ends. The CDR3 DNA is TGTGCCAGCAGCTTGGCCGAGTACACTGAAGCTTTCTTT. Protein sequence: CASSLAEYTEAFF.

This clone was found a few times. The V gene is TRBV28, the J gene TRBJ1-2, with 9 bases lining up with TRBD1. The CDR3 runs 13 residues. Trimming took 6 bases from V and 3 from J; bases not matched to a gene: 2. CDR1 is MDHEN and CDR2 is SYDVKM in the germline V gene. CDR3 region: CASRGTGHYGYTF. CDR3 bases: TGTGCCAGCAGGGGGACAGGGCACTATGGCTACACCTTC.

The chain combines TRBV7-2 with TRBJ1-1; D gene unclear. The germline CDR1 and CDR2 sequences are SGHTA and FQGNSA. The V end lost 3 bases, the J end lost 0 bases, and 5 bases lay between the germline ends. This CDR3 contains 13 residues. The CDR3 nucleotides read TGTGCCAGCAGCTTGGAGTTGAACACTGAAGCTTTCTTT. As protein: CASSLELNTEAFF.

This chain joins TRBV7-9 and TRBJ1-3; no clear D. This CDR3 contains 18 residues. Trimming pared 4 bases from V and 4 bases from J, leaving 23 bases between. Germline loops: CDR1 SEHNR, CDR2 FQNEAQ (reference sequence). This CDR3 reads CASSSHTKDGGLGNTIYF. DNA of the CDR3: TGTGCCAGCAGCTCACACACAAAGGACGGAGGGCTCGGAAACACCATATATTTT. Variable domain in full (rest from reference TRBV7-9 and TRBJ1-3): DTGVSQNPRHKITKRGQNVTFRCDPISEHNRLYWYRQTLGQGPEFLTYFQNEAQLEKSRLLSDRFSAERPKGSFSTLEIQRTEQGDSAMYLCASSSHTKDGGLGNTIYFGEGSWLTVV.

This clone was counted only a few times. The V call is TRBV18, the J call TRBJ2-7; D remains unclear. Germline lookup yields CDR1 KGHSH and CDR2 LQKENI. This CDR3 is built from 16 residues. Trimming took 4 bases from V and 2 from J, leaving 18 bases between them. This chain's CDR3 is CASSRVGSQVPYEQYF. The CDR3 DNA reads as TGTGCCAGCTCACGGGTGGGCAGCCAAGTGCCCTACGAGCAGTACTTC.

This clone has more than one count but fewer than ten. J is TRBJ2-1 and V is TRBV23-1; D may be TRBD2 (6 bases). TRBV23-1 is flagged as an ORF with uncertain function. CDR3 length equals 21 residues. Trimming cost V 2 bases and J 1 base, with 27 bases left between them. The CDR3 DNA sequence: TGCGCCAGCAGTCAACGGGGGAGACAGTGTTTTTTTTGGAGGTCCTACAATGAGCAGTTCTTC. Its protein product is CASSQRGRQCFFWRSYNEQFF.

The table lists this clone with a few counts. This chain uses TRBV14 with TRBJ2-1, with 9 bases matching TRBD2. J lost 3 bases, V lost 4 bases, and 7 bases had no gene match. CDR3 length equals 16 residues. Germline lookup yields CDR1 SGHDN and CDR2 FVKESK. The CDR3 loop reads CASSPFSSGNYNEQFF. In nucleotides, the CDR3 is TGTGCCAGCAGCCCATTCTCTAGCGGGAACTACAATGAGCAGTTCTTC.

The chain combines TRBV25-1 with TRBJ2-7; 9 nucleotides align to TRBD1. Germline-derived CDR1 and CDR2 are MGHDK and SYGVNS. V lost 6 bases to trimming and J lost 2 bases; unmatched junction nucleotides: 2. CDR3 length: 13 amino acids. In DNA, the CDR3 is TGTGCCAGCAGAGGACAGGGGACCTACGAGCAGTACTTC. The encoded protein is CASRGQGTYEQYF.

This chain links TRBV9 with TRBJ2-1; D gene ambiguous. Germline V gives CDR1 SGDLS, CDR2 YYNGEE. V lost 1 base and J lost 3, with 11 bases in between. There are 15 residues in the CDR3. The CDR3 DNA sequence: TGTGCCAGCAGCGTAACACAGAACCTCTACAATGAGCAGTTCTTC. Its protein product is CASSVTQNLYNEQFF.

The chain carries TRBV4-2 and TRBJ2-1; 11 bases line up with TRBD2. Germline assignment: CDR1 LGHNA and CDR2 YNFKEQ. The CDR3 has 17 amino acids. J was trimmed by 8 bases and V by 0 bases; bases with no gene match: 9. CDR3 amino acids: CASSQDYATSGVDEQFF. Written as DNA, the CDR3 is TGTGCCAGCAGCCAAGATTATGCGACTAGCGGGGTTGATGAGCAGTTCTTC.

This clone came up a few times. At one boundary the junction diverges from the germline segment, which might be a read error. The chain is built from TRBV5-4 and TRBJ1-1; TRBD1 might be the D (6 bases). The CDR3 length is 13 residues. In germline, CDR1 is SGHNT, CDR2 YYREEE (reference sequence). The chain's CDR3 is CASSQVGQYEAFF. The DNA for the CDR3 is TGCGCCAGCAGCCAAGTAGGACAGTATGAAGCTTTCTTT.